Each of the 4 T cell receptor beta chains below was sequenced from the same sample in a study of blood T cell repertoires in COVID-19 (dated by TCRdb to 2018 to 2020). The library relied on the immunoSEQ multiplex PCR assay. What TCRdb holds here is the immuneACCESS table cut down to in-frame rearrangements. Part of the clones is not present; checked against another copy, under half of the missing clones reflect an unresolved V gene, and the others are unexplained. The sample yields approximately 200,000 clones; approximately 78% were counted once. The ten largest make up 10% of the sample. The sequencing input was peripheral blood. These receptors came from a woman of 80 years or more with acute or convalescent COVID-19.

This clone was observed a handful of times. The chain links TRBV6-5 to TRBJ2-7; the D gene is possibly TRBD1 (5 bases). CDR3 length equals 15 residues. Trimming removed 7 bases at V and 3 bases at J, with 19 bases between. The germline V gene has CDR1 MNHEY and CDR2 SVGAGI. The CDR3 sequence: CASTGDDSYNYEQYF. The CDR3 coding sequence is TGTGCCAGCACTGGGGATGACAGCTACAACTACGAGCAGTACTTC.

J is TRBJ2-7 and V is TRBV28; TRBD2 matches at 13 bases. CDR1 is MDHEN, CDR2 SYDVKM, per germline. The junction had 5 bases not matched to a gene; V was cut back by 4 bases and J by 2 bases. The CDR3 extends over 16 amino acids. CDR3 in amino acids: CASSSTGTSGAYEQYF. CDR3 bases: TGTGCCAGCAGTTCTACCGGGACTAGCGGGGCCTACGAGCAGTACTTC. The full variable domain, completed using reference TRBV28 and TRBJ2-7, is DVKVTQSSRYLVKRTGEKVFLECVQDMDHENMFWYRQDPGLGLRLIYFSYDVKMKEKGDIPEGYSVSREKKERFSLILESASTNQTSMYLCASSSTGTSGAYEQYFGPGTRLTVT.

The chain recombines TRBV11-3 with TRBJ2-7, with 7 bases matching TRBD1. Germline assignment: CDR1 SGHNT and CDR2 YENEEA. The CDR3 has 14 residues. V shed 2 bases and J 5 bases; nucleotides not matched to a gene: 6. CDR3 amino acids: CASSLLQGTNEQYF. The CDR3 DNA follows: TGTGCCAGCAGCTTATTACAGGGGACCAACGAGCAGTACTTC.

This chain joins TRBV13 and TRBJ1-5; possible D gene TRBD1, 6 bases. Trimming left V 5 bases short and J 3 bases short, with 14 bases between. The CDR3 runs to 15 residues. Germline values: CDR1 PRHDT, CDR2 FYEKMQ (reference sequence). The CDR3 reads CASSRGATVNQPQHF. CDR3 nucleotide sequence: TGTGCCAGCAGCCGGGGGGCGACAGTCAATCAGCCCCAGCATTTT.